This is a list of T cell receptor beta chains from one sample in a study of intratumoral heterogeneity in liver cancer. Libraries were prepared by immunoSEQ multiplex PCR; TCRdb keeps only in-frame clonotypes and omits some of them. The table lists some 5,000 clones, approximately 71% of them singletons, with 22% in the top ten. The sample consisted of tumor-adjacent normal tissue, taken before any cancer treatment. These receptors all come from a man between 65 and 80 years old with hepatocellular carcinoma. Each CDR3 is given with its conserved first and last residue. D genes are given only for firm matches. Only part of the rows carry a size: once, few, many, or a class if the clone is expanded.

clone size | D gene | J gene | CDR3 length | V gene | CDR3 protein | CDR3 DNA
. | . | TRBJ2-7 | 13 | TRBV7-9 | CASSLGDGYEQYF | TGTGCCAGCAGCTTAGGGGACGGCTACGAGCAGTACTTC
large | . | TRBJ1-6 | 20 | TRBV7-6 | CASSLKQGGRESSYNSPLHF | TGTGCCAGCAGCTTGAAACAGGGAGGCCGAGAGAGCTCCTATAATTCACCCCTCCACTTT
once | TRBD1 | TRBJ1-1 | 15 | TRBV6-5 | CASRTGGAGNTEAFF | TGTGCCAGCAGAACAGGGGGCGCAGGGAACACTGAAGCTTTCTTT
medium-sized | . | TRBJ1-1 | 13 | TRBV6-2/TRBV6-3 | CASSYNRVTEAFF | TGTGCCAGCAGTTACAACAGGGTCACTGAAGCTTTCTTT
. | . | TRBJ2-7 | 14 | TRBV7-9 | CASSHSEGIYEQYF | TGTGCCAGCAGCCACTCCGAGGGAATCTACGAGCAGTACTTC
few | . | TRBJ1-1 | 13 | TRBV13 | CASSEDWKTEAFF | TGTGCCAGCAGCGAGGACTGGAAAACTGAAGCTTTCTTT
. | . | TRBJ1-2 | 14 | TRBV7-2 | CASSLIGQGYGYTF | TGTGCCAGCAGCTTAATTGGGCAGGGGTATGGCTACACCTTC
. | . | TRBJ2-2 | 14 | TRBV2 | CASTTGWGAGELFF | TGTGCCAGCACCACTGGGTGGGGTGCCGGGGAGCTGTTTTTT
. | . | TRBJ1-1 | 12 | TRBV29-1 | CSVRQTNTEAFF | TGCAGCGTTAGGCAGACGAACACTGAAGCTTTCTTT
. | TRBD2 | TRBJ2-3 | 18 | TRBV6-1 | CASSELPGLAGPTDTQYF | TGTGCCAGCAGTGAACTTCCGGGACTAGCGGGGCCCACAGATACGCAGTATTTT
. | . | TRBJ1-1 | 13 | TRBV6-6 | CASSYSITPEAFF | TGTGCCAGCAGTTACTCGATTACACCCGAAGCTTTCTTT
. | . | TRBJ1-2 | 15 | TRBV5-6 | CASSLQGPFNYGYTF | TGTGCCAGCAGCCTACAGGGACCCTTTAACTATGGCTACACCTTC
few | . | TRBJ2-2 | 14 | TRBV2 | CASTEGVGSGELFF | TGTGCCAGCACCGAAGGGGTGGGGTCCGGGGAGCTGTTTTTT
medium-sized | TRBD2 | TRBJ2-3 | 17 | TRBV27 | CASALAGAPPAGDTQYF | TGTGCCAGCGCCCTAGCGGGGGCGCCCCCGGCGGGTGATACGCAGTATTTT
. | TRBD1 | TRBJ1-4 | 15 | TRBV6-5 | CASSFGTASNEKLFF | TGTGCCAGCAGTTTTGGGACAGCTTCTAATGAAAAACTGTTTTTT
. | . | TRBJ2-5 | 15 | TRBV4-3 | CASSQDFASWETQYF | TGCGCCAGCAGCCAAGATTTCGCCTCGTGGGAGACCCAGTACTTC
. | . | TRBJ1-5 | 12 | TRBV29-1 | CSVEQGDGPQHF | TGCAGCGTTGAACAGGGAGATGGGCCCCAGCATTTT
. | . | TRBJ2-3 | 14 | TRBV4-3 | CASSQNPSGDTQYF | TGCGCCAGCAGCCAAAACCCCTCTGGAGATACGCAGTATTTT
. | TRBD1 | TRBJ1-2 | 15 | TRBV5-1 | CASSIRTGAIDGYTF | TGCGCCAGCAGCATCCGGACAGGGGCGATTGATGGCTACACCTTC
. | . | TRBJ2-1 | 12 | TRBV2 | CASGTLVWEQFF | TGTGCCAGCGGCACGCTTGTATGGGAGCAGTTCTTC
. | TRBD1 | TRBJ1-5 | 16 | TRBV19 | CASRSQGEGAGQPQHF | TGTGCCAGTAGGAGTCAAGGGGAGGGGGCGGGACAGCCCCAGCATTTT
. | TRBD1 | TRBJ2-1 | 15 | TRBV27 | CASSSDRGPYNEQFF | TGTGCCAGCAGTTCCGACAGGGGTCCCTACAATGAGCAGTTCTTC
. | . | TRBJ2-1 | 12 | TRBV7-9 | CASSLDLNEQFF | TGTGCCAGCAGCTTGGATCTGAATGAGCAGTTCTTC
. | TRBD2 | TRBJ2-5 | 16 | TRBV5-1 | CASSLVAGGVGETQYF | TGCGCCAGCAGCTTGGTAGCGGGGGGCGTTGGTGAGACCCAGTACTTC
. | . | TRBJ2-2 | 14 | TRBV4-2 | CASSQDSTTGELFF | TGTGCCAGCAGCCAAGATTCCACCACCGGGGAGCTGTTTTTT
. | TRBD2 | TRBJ2-1 | 15 | TRBV6-2/TRBV6-3 | CASSLAGPSYNEQFF | TGTGCCAGCAGTTTAGCGGGTCCCTCCTACAATGAGCAGTTCTTC
. | . | TRBJ1-5 | 15 | TRBV10-1 | CASSDRSIDNQPQHF | TGCGCCAGCAGTGACAGGAGTATCGACAATCAGCCCCAGCATTTT
medium-sized | . | TRBJ1-2 | 16 | TRBV6-5 | CASSYSILPSVYGYTF | TGTGCCAGCAGTTACTCGATCCTCCCATCGGTCTATGGCTACACCTTC
. | . | TRBJ1-3 | 16 | TRBV25-1 | CASSEAGRGYGNTIYF | TGTGCCAGCAGTGAAGCCGGCAGGGGATACGGAAACACCATATATTTT
. | . | TRBJ2-1 | 15 | TRBV3-1/TRBV3-2 | CASSQPLASFNEQFF | TGTGCCAGCAGCCAACCCCTCGCTAGTTTCAATGAGCAGTTCTTC
. | . | TRBJ1-1 | 13 | TRBV27 | CASSFLIEGQAFF | TGTGCCAGCAGTTTTTTGATTGAGGGCCAAGCTTTCTTT
. | TRBD1 | TRBJ1-2 | 14 | TRBV5-5 | CASSFLDRGSGYTF | TGTGCCAGCAGCTTTCTGGACAGGGGGTCAGGCTACACCTTC
. | . | TRBJ1-2 | 12 | TRBV12-3/TRBV12-4 | CASSPGGGGYTF | TGTGCCAGCAGCCCCGGCGGGGGCGGCTACACCTTC
. | . | TRBJ1-6 | 15 | TRBV4-3 | CASSQDRRGGSPLHF | TGCGCCAGCAGCCAAGATAGGAGGGGTGGTTCACCCCTCCACTTT
medium-sized | . | TRBJ2-5 | 14 | TRBV2 | CASRPDSLQETQYF | TGTGCCAGCAGGCCTGACAGTCTCCAAGAGACCCAGTACTTC